This TCR beta chain was sequenced during a study of T-cell memory formation after mild COVID-19. Overall study findings and caveats: A second wave expanding day 15 to 37 was CD4+-biased; contracting clones were balanced.

Constant-segment primers served in 5'RACE that generated TCR alpha and TCR beta cDNA libraries bearing sample barcodes and UMIs. Using its own MiXCR run on the 5' RACE reads, TCRdb lists one record per CDR3 protein. The data show hundreds of thousands of distinct CDR3 sequences, approximately 25% seen once. This clonotype occurred a few times. The antigen remains unidentified. The sequenced sample consisted of PBMCs or a T cell subset sorted from them (not recorded which). The sequence was collected from an adult woman who had mild COVID-19 (a few samples of this study predate the infection). Cell type and time point are not known.

The CDR3 DNA sequence: TGCAGTGCCCGGGACAGGGGGTCTGGTCAGCCCCAGCATTTT. It translates to CSARDRGSGQPQHF. J is TRBJ1-5 and V is TRBV20-1, with TRBD1 identical over 11 bases. The CDR3 spans 14 residues. In germline, CDR1 is DFQATT, CDR2 SNEGSKA (reference sequence). Trimming took 6 bases from V and 6 from J; bases not matched to a gene: 7.